The entry below gives a single T cell receptor (beta chain) sequence along with its context. This sample was included in a study of shared clonotypes between healthy human individuals. This table comes from immunoSEQ multiplex PCR, and its TCRdb copy is limited to in-frame clones, with some not included. Seen here are roughly 2.2 million clones, 90% to 95% observed once, and the top ten hold about 0.39%. Splitting the CD4+ cells yielded a CD45RA+ naive subset and a CD45RA-negative memory subset. The CDR3 has 15 amino acids. Per the germline V gene, CDR1 is MDHEN and CDR2 is SYDVKM. V was trimmed by 1 base and J by 1 base, leaving 7 bases between them.

Sequencing was carried out using naive CD4+ T cells from PBMCs. Regarding subset: CD45RA+ positively selected. The sequence derives from a man aged 18 to 30 in good health. Some clones in this sample may be carry-over from other donors' samples. The rearrangement uses TRBV28 and TRBJ2-2; D unclear. The CDR3 nucleotides read TGTGCCAGCAGTTTATCCTTCGGGAACACCGGGGAGCTGTTTTTT. As protein: CASSLSFGNTGELFF.